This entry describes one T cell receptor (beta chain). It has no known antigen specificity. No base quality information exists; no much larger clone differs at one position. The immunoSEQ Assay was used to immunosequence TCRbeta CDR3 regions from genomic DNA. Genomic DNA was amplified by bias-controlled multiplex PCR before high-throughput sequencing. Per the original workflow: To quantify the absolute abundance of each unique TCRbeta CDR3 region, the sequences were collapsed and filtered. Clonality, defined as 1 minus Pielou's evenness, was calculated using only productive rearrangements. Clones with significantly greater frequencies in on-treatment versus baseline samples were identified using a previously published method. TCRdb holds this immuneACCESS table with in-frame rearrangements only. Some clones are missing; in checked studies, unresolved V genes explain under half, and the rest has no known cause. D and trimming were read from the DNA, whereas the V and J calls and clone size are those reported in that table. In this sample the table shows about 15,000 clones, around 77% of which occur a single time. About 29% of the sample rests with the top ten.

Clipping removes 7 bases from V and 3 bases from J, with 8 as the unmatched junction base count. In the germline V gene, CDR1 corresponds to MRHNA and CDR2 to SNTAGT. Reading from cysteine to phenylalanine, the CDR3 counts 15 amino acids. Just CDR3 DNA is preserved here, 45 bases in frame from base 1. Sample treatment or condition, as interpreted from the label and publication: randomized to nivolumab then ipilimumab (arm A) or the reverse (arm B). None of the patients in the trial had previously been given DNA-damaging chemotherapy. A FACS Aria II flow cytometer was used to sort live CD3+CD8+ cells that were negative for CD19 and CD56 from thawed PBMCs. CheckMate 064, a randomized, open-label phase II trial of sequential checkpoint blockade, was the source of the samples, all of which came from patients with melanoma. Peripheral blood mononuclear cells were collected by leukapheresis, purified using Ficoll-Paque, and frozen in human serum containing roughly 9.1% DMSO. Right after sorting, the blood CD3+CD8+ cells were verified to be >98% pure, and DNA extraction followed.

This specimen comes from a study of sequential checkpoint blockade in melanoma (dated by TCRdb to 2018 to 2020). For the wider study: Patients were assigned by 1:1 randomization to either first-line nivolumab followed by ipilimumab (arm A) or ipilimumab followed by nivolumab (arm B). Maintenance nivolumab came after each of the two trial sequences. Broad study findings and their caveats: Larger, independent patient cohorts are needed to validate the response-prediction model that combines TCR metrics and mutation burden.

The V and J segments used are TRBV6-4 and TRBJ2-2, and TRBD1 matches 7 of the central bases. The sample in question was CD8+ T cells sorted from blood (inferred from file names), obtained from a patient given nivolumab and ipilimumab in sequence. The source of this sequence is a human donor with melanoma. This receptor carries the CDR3 CASKQGYSDTGELFF. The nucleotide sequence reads TGTGCCAGCAAACAGGGGTATTCGGACACCGGGGAGCTGTTTTTT.